This TCR beta chain was obtained from a study of cytomegalovirus exposure and HLA in healthy donors. Study-wide results and limits: Rare TCR sequences dominated, though some public TCRs recurred in many donors. In a later analysis, most CMV-associated TCR beta chains appeared HLA-restricted. Both high specificity and high sensitivity reportedly marked the classifier's diagnosis of cytomegalovirus status.

Primers included in the PCR were 60 Vbeta and 13 Jbeta primers. Repertoires were generated with immunoSEQ multiplex PCR, while TCRdb's copy carries only in-frame clones and drops some. The table shows 200,000 to 300,000 clones, with roughly 87% occurring only once. As to this clone: As yet, its antigen is unknown.

V was pared by 1 base and J by 8 bases, with 14 bases between. The CDR3 runs 15 residues. The germline V gene has CDR1 KGHSH and CDR2 LQKENI. The sample comprised PBMCs. The chain employs TRBV18 and TRBJ1-4; D is uncertain. The sequence came from a middle-aged woman in good health and CMV-seropositive. The CDR3 sequence: CASSPLLGEGEKLFF. CDR3 coding DNA: TGTGCCAGCTCACCACTTCTCGGGGAAGGAGAAAAACTGTTTTTT.